The 9 T cell receptor beta chains reported below all come from one sample, sequenced in a study of cytomegalovirus exposure and HLA in healthy donors. Researchers ran the PCR with 60 Vbeta and 13 Jbeta primers. Sequencing was performed with immunoSEQ multiplex PCR; in TCRdb, only in-frame clones are kept and a portion is missing. Of 130,000 to 150,000 clones in the sample, roughly four fifths were seen once. What was sequenced was PBMCs. Receptor source: a man between 35 and 55 years old in good health and CMV-seropositive.

J is TRBJ1-5 and V is TRBV7-6; possible D gene TRBD1, 5 bases. The germline V gene has CDR1 SGHVS and CDR2 FNYEAQ. The CDR3 contains 13 residues. V lost 5 bases, J lost 3 bases, and 8 bases lay in between. In nucleotides, the CDR3 is TGTGCCAGCAGCGGGGCCCTCAATCAGCCCCAGCATTTT. It codes for CASSGALNQPQHF. Drawing the rest from reference TRBV7-6 and TRBJ1-5, the complete variable domain is GAGVSQSPRYKVTKRGQDVALRCDPISGHVSLYWYRQALGQGPEFLTYFNYEAQQDKSGLPNDRFSAERPEGSISTLTIQRTEQRDSAMYRCASSGALNQPQHFGDGTRLSIL.

This chain links TRBV28 with TRBJ2-4; TRBD2 matches 7 bases. Losses at the gene ends were 8 bases for V and 11 bases for J; bases not matched to a gene: 6. Germline assignment: CDR1 MDHEN and CDR2 SYDVKM. The CDR3 has 11 amino acids. CDR3 nucleotides: TGTGCCAGCTATCTTCGGGGGGTTCAGTACTTC. Translation: CASYLRGVQYF.

The chain recombines TRBV30 with TRBJ1-1; maybe TRBD1 (5 bases). V lost 0 bases and J 5 bases, leaving 7 bases between the germline ends. This CDR3 region has 12 residues. From germline, CDR1 is GTSNPN and CDR2 SVGIG (reference sequence). This CDR3 reads CAWSVGATEAFF. CDR3 nucleotide sequence: TGTGCCTGGAGTGTAGGGGCAACTGAAGCTTTCTTT. The whole variable domain, filled in from reference TRBV30 and TRBJ1-1, reads SQTIHQWPATLVQPVGSPLSLECTVEGTSNPNLYWYRQAAGRGLQLLFYSVGIGQISSEVPQNLSASRPQDRQFILSSKKLLLSDSGFYLCAWSVGATEAFFGQGTRLTVV.

V is TRBV30 and J is TRBJ1-4, with TRBD1 identical over 8 bases. V shed 3 bases, J shed 10 bases, and the junction held 10 bases outside the gene matches. Germline V gene sequence: CDR1 GTSNPN, CDR2 SVGIG (reference sequence). The CDR3 has 14 residues. CDR3 DNA: TGTGCCTGGAGGGAGGTGACAGGGGTAAGAAAACTGTTTTTT. As protein: CAWREVTGVRKLFF.

This clone was seen only a few times. This chain connects TRBV25-1 to TRBJ2-7; 7 bases map to TRBD2. From germline, CDR1 is MGHDK and CDR2 SYGVNS. The CDR3 is 13 residues long. Trimming at V came to 2 bases and at J to 4 bases, leaving 2 bases not matched to a gene. CDR3 sequence: CASSEGGSYEQYF. DNA of the CDR3: TGTGCCAGCAGTGAAGGCGGGAGTTACGAGCAGTACTTC.

Details on this clone: A junction boundary mismatches the germline segment, possibly from a read error. This chain joins TRBV5-4 and TRBJ2-7, with D maybe TRBD2 (6 bases). The CDR3 is made up of 15 amino acids. Germline CDR1 reads SGHNT; CDR2 reads YYREEE (reference sequence). The CDR3 reads CTSSSSGTPTYEQYF. The CDR3 DNA reads as TGTACCAGCAGCTCGTCCGGGACTCCTACCTACGAGCAGTACTTC.

The chain couples TRBV29-1 to TRBJ2-7; the match to TRBD2 covers 16 bases. The CDR3 has 17 residues. Germline trimming cut 6 bases from V and 4 bases from J; bases unmatched to any gene: 12. The germline V gene encodes CDR1 SQVTM and CDR2 ANQGSEA. CDR3 in DNA: TGCAGCGTGTATGATATGGGGACTAGCGGGAGGGGGTACGAGCAGTACTTC. Amino acid sequence: CSVYDMGTSGRGYEQYF.

The rearrangement links TRBV19 to TRBJ2-7; TRBD1 might be the D (6 bases). This CDR3 has 14 residues. V was shortened by 5 bases and J by 3 bases, with 14 bases between the two germline ends. The V gene's germline CDR1 is LNHDA and CDR2 SQIVND (reference sequence). The CDR3 nucleotides read TGTGCCAGTAGTGCCGGAACAGGGTTCTACGAGCAGTACTTC. Protein: CASSAGTGFYEQYF.

The chain has TRBV7-3 and TRBJ2-7, with 9 bases identical to TRBD2. V lost 5 bases and J lost 3; bases outside the gene matches: 11. The length of the CDR3 is 16 residues. The germline CDR1 and CDR2 sequences are SGHTA and FQGTGA. The CDR3 protein is CASSPNPSGNRYEQYF. CDR3 nucleotides: TGTGCCAGCAGCCCAAATCCTAGCGGGAATCGCTACGAGCAGTACTTC.